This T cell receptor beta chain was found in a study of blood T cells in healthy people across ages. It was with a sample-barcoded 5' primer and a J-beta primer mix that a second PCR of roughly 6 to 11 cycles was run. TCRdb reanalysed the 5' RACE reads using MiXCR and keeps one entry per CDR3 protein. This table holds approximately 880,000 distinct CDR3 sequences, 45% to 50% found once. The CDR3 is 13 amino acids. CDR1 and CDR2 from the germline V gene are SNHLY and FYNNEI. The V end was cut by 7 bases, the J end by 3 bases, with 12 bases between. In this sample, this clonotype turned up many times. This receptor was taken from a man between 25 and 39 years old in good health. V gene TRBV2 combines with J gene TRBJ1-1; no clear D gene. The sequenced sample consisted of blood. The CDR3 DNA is TGTGCCAGCACCCGAAGTGTCTACACTGAAGCTTTCTTT. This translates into CASTRSVYTEAFF.